These 26 T cell receptor beta chains share one sample of origin, sequenced in a study of blood T cell repertoires in COVID-19. Sequencing used immunoSEQ multiplex PCR; TCRdb keeps in-frame clones, though not all of them. The table has about 160,000 clones, roughly four fifths seen once. Sequencing input: peripheral blood. The receptors derive from a woman over 75 with acute or convalescent COVID-19.

The chain combines TRBV5-5 with TRBJ1-1; no clear D gene. CDR1 is SGHKS and CDR2 is YYEKEE in the germline V gene (reference sequence). Trimming took off 4 bases at V and 5 bases at J, with 15 bases between the two ends. This CDR3 region has 14 residues. CDR3: CASSLSGAKTEAFF. For the CDR3, the DNA is TGTGCCAGCAGCCTCTCGGGAGCGAAGACTGAAGCTTTCTTT.

In this sample, this clone turned up once. The rearrangement links TRBV19 to TRBJ2-2; 9 bases are shared with TRBD2. Germline assignment: CDR1 LNHDA and CDR2 SQIVND (reference sequence). The V segment lost 7 bases and the J segment 1 base; nucleotides outside the gene matches: 10. The CDR3 sequence is 17 residues long. Here the CDR3 DNA reads TGTGCCAGTACCTCCTTCCCAGCGGGAGGGAACACCGGGGAGCTGTTTTTT. Translation: CASTSFPAGGNTGELFF.

As to this clone: Compared with germline, one end of the junction differs, possibly owing to a read error. CDR3 coding DNA: TGTGCTAGCAGCCCAATGGGGGGGGCGCGGACCGGGGAGCTGTTTTTT. This encodes CASSPMGGARTGELFF. J is TRBJ2-2 and V is TRBV7-7, with D possibly being TRBD2 (7 bases). This CDR3 has 16 amino acids. The V gene's germline CDR1 is SSHAT and CDR2 FNYEAQ (reference sequence).

This rearrangement joins TRBV24-1 to TRBJ1-3; 7 positions match TRBD1. CDR3 size: 15 residues. CDR1 is KGHDR, CDR2 SFDVKD, per germline. V was clipped by 5 bases and J by 0 bases; unmatched bases: 3. The CDR3 loop is CATSGRDSSGNTIYF. CDR3 coding DNA: TGTGCCACCAGTGGCCGGGACAGCTCTGGAAACACCATATATTTT.

The chain combines TRBV29-1 with TRBJ1-5; TRBD1 might be the D (6 bases). Germline V CDR1 and CDR2: SQVTM, ANQGSEA. Between the trimmed V and J ends, which lost 4 bases and 4 bases, there was a span of 11 bases. The CDR3 extends over 13 amino acids. CDR3 nucleotides: TGCAGCGTTGCCGGGACAAGTAATCAGCCCCAGCATTTT. Amino acid sequence: CSVAGTSNQPQHF.

The chain recombines TRBV6-2 or TRBV6-3 with TRBJ1-1, with a possible D match to TRBD1 (5 bases). In germline, CDR1 is MNHEY, CDR2 SVGEGT. The V end was cut by 7 bases, the J end by 5 bases, with 17 bases between. The CDR3 spans 14 residues. CDR3 amino acids: CASTPDGTGTEAFF. CDR3 nucleotide sequence: TGTGCCAGCACCCCCGATGGTACAGGTACTGAAGCTTTCTTT.

This sequence joins TRBV19 and TRBJ2-2; 10 nucleotides align to TRBD1. V lost 6 bases and J lost 4; bases outside the gene matches: 5. CDR1 is LNHDA, CDR2 SQIVND, per germline (reference sequence). The CDR3 runs 15 residues. CDR3: CASSLDRGITGELFF. The DNA of the CDR3 is TGTGCCAGTAGCCTGGACAGGGGGATCACCGGGGAGCTGTTTTTT.

The chain carries TRBV28 and TRBJ1-3, with a weak D call TRBD1 (6 bases). CDR3 length: 16 amino acids. V gave up 5 bases and J gave up 0 bases, with 14 bases separating them. Germline V CDR1 and CDR2: MDHEN, SYDVKM. CDR3 coding DNA: TGTGCCAGCAGTCAAACAGGGCCGCACTCTGGAAACACCATATATTTT. Amino acid sequence: CASSQTGPHSGNTIYF.

The V call is TRBV7-8, the J call TRBJ1-5, with unresolved D. The CDR3 length is 15 residues. Germline lookup yields CDR1 SGHVS and CDR2 FQNEAQ. V lost 1 base to trimming and J lost 3 bases, with 10 bases between them. The CDR3 protein is CASSLGPGVNQPQHF. CDR3 nucleotide sequence: TGTGCCAGCAGCTTAGGTCCGGGAGTCAATCAGCCCCAGCATTTT. Together with reference TRBV7-8 and TRBJ1-5, the CDR3 gives the full variable domain: GAGVSQSPRYKVAKRGQDVALRCDPISGHVSLFWYQQALGQGPEFLTYFQNEAQLDKSGLPSDRFFAERPEGSVSTLKIQRTQQEDSAVYLCASSLGPGVNQPQHFGDGTRLSIL.

The chain has TRBV7-3 and TRBJ2-3; D possibly corresponds to TRBD2 (7 bases). Germline-derived CDR1 and CDR2 are SGHTA and FQGTGA. Trimming took off 5 bases at V and 4 bases at J, with 16 bases between the two ends. The CDR3 covers 15 residues. Here the CDR3 DNA reads TGTGCCAGCAGCCCGGGGGGCACGAGGGCAGATACGCAGTATTTT. Translating it yields CASSPGGTRADTQYF.

This clone was seen only a few times. The chain carries TRBV5-6 and TRBJ2-7; D possibly corresponds to TRBD2 (5 bases). Between the trimmed V and J ends, which lost 4 bases and 7 bases, there was a span of 15 bases. The CDR3 runs to 13 residues. Germline V CDR1 and CDR2: SGHDT, YYEEEE. Here the CDR3 DNA reads TGTGCCAGCAGCAAAACGGACTCGTTTGAGCAGTACTTC. It yields the protein CASSKTDSFEQYF.

The chain uses TRBV6-5 and TRBJ1-2; 7 nucleotides line up with TRBD1. The V segment lost 6 bases and the J segment 2 bases; nucleotides outside the gene matches: 9. This CDR3 has 15 residues. Per germline, CDR1 MNHEY and CDR2 SVGAGI. CDR3 sequence (DNA): TGTGCCAGCAGCGCCGGGACAGTTAGCAACTATGGCTACACCTTC. This translates into CASSAGTVSNYGYTF.

The chain carries TRBV30 and TRBJ1-1, with a weak D call TRBD1 (5 bases). Trimming took off 3 bases at V and 4 bases at J, with 9 bases between the two ends. Germline V gene sequence: CDR1 GTSNPN, CDR2 SVGIG (reference sequence). CDR3 length: 12 residues. CDR3 DNA: TGTGCCTGGAGCCAGGGAGGCACTGAAGCTTTCTTT. This gives the protein CAWSQGGTEAFF. Together with reference TRBV30 and TRBJ1-1, the CDR3 gives the full variable domain: SQTIHQWPATLVQPVGSPLSLECTVEGTSNPNLYWYRQAAGRGLQLLFYSVGIGQISSEVPQNLSASRPQDRQFILSSKKLLLSDSGFYLCAWSQGGTEAFFGQGTRLTVV.

The V and J genes are TRBV28 and TRBJ2-5, with unresolved D. Per germline, CDR1 MDHEN and CDR2 SYDVKM. The V end was cut by 5 bases, the J end by 0 bases, with 16 bases between. This CDR3 contains 16 residues. The CDR3 sequence is CASSLPFQTNQETQYF. The CDR3 nucleotides are TGTGCCAGCAGTCTACCCTTCCAGACAAACCAAGAGACCCAGTACTTC.

The genes are TRBV19 and TRBJ2-3, with TRBD2 matching 9 bases. The V and J ends lost 3 bases and 0 bases, in that order; junction bases with no gene match: 7. Looked up from germline, CDR1 is LNHDA and CDR2 is SQIVND (reference sequence). The CDR3 totals 17 residues. In DNA form, the CDR3 reads TGTGCCAGTAGTATCCCCGGGGGACTAGCTAGCACAGATACGCAGTATTTT. Its translation: CASSIPGGLASTDTQYF.

The chain links TRBV27 to TRBJ1-4, with no clear D. V lost 0 bases to trimming and J lost 0 bases, with 8 bases between them. This CDR3 contains 16 residues. Germline V gene lookup returns CDR1 MNHEY and CDR2 SMNVEV (reference sequence). The CDR3 DNA follows: TGTGCCAGCAGTTTATCGAGGGCCCCAACTAATGAAAAACTGTTTTTT. This gives the protein CASSLSRAPTNEKLFF.

The chain joins TRBV6-2 or TRBV6-3 to TRBJ2-7; 15 bases align to TRBD2. CDR1 is MNHEY and CDR2 is SVGEGT in the germline V gene. V trimming: 6 bases; J trimming: 4 bases; junction bases outside the gene matches: 7. The CDR3 is 16 residues long. The CDR3 sequence is CASSGTSGGRYYEQYF. As DNA, the CDR3 is TGTGCCAGCAGCGGGACTAGCGGGGGGCGGTATTACGAGCAGTACTTC.

CDR3 DNA: TGTGCCAGCAGCCCGCCTCAAGTGGGCGGAAACACCATATATTTT. It specifies CASSPPQVGGNTIYF. The genes are TRBV7-9 and TRBJ1-3; D ambiguous. Germline-derived CDR1 and CDR2 are SEHNR and FQNEAQ (reference sequence). This CDR3 is built from 15 residues. V lost 5 bases, J lost 4 bases, and 15 bases lay in between.

The chain uses TRBV27 and TRBJ1-5; TRBD1 aligns across 8 bases. This CDR3 has 17 residues. The trim removed 10 bases at V and 4 bases at J, leaving 18 bases unmatched. Germline lookup yields CDR1 MNHEY and CDR2 SMNVEV (reference sequence). The chain's CDR3 is CATSRTGPALVNQPQHF. The CDR3, as DNA: TGTGCCACCTCAAGGACAGGGCCCGCCTTAGTTAATCAGCCCCAGCATTTT.

This clone was counted only a few times. The rearrangement links TRBV4-2 to TRBJ2-1; a possible D gene is TRBD1 (5 bases). V was shortened by 1 base and J by 3 bases, with 10 bases between the two germline ends. In germline, CDR1 is LGHNA, CDR2 YNFKEQ. This CDR3 spans 15 amino acids. The CDR3: CASSQGWGSYNEQFF. The CDR3 DNA sequence: TGTGCCAGCAGCCAAGGCTGGGGCAGCTACAATGAGCAGTTCTTC.

The V gene is TRBV6-5, the J gene TRBJ1-4, with D perhaps matching TRBD1 (5 bases). Germline V gene lookup returns CDR1 MNHEY and CDR2 SVGAGI. V gave up 5 bases and J gave up 7 bases, with 17 bases separating them. The CDR3 runs to 15 residues. The CDR3 spells CASSPTQGGIEKLFF. The CDR3 nucleotides are TGTGCCAGCAGTCCCACCCAGGGCGGGATTGAAAAACTGTTTTTT.

The CDR3 sequence is CASSVDRDRVHTEAFF. The CDR3 DNA follows: TGTGCCAGCAGCGTAGACCGGGACAGGGTCCACACTGAAGCTTTCTTT. The chain recombines TRBV9 with TRBJ1-1, with 9 bases that match TRBD1. This CDR3 comprises 16 residues. V dropped 0 bases and J dropped 3; count of bases not matched to a gene: 6. The germline V gene has CDR1 SGDLS and CDR2 YYNGEE.

The chain links TRBV11-3 to TRBJ1-2, with 8 bases identical to TRBD1. V lost 5 bases to trimming and J lost 7 bases; unmatched junction nucleotides: 6. The CDR3 sequence is 13 residues long. Germline V gives CDR1 SGHNT, CDR2 YENEEA. Written as DNA, the CDR3 is TGTGCCAGCAGCCCCCGGGACAGGTCTGGCTACACCTTC. The encoded protein is CASSPRDRSGYTF.

V usage is TRBV6-5 and J usage is TRBJ1-1; no clear D. The CDR3 length is 12 residues. The germline V gene encodes CDR1 MNHEY and CDR2 SVGAGI. Trimming cost V 4 bases and J 4 bases, with 7 bases left between them. CDR3 nucleotides: TGTGCCAGCAGTTCCGACACCACTGAAGCTTTCTTT. This gives the protein CASSSDTTEAFF.

The chain combines TRBV19 with TRBJ1-5, with D unresolved. The CDR3 covers 16 residues. Germline V gene data show CDR1 as LNHDA and CDR2 as SQIVND (reference sequence). V lost 7 bases, J lost 3 bases, and 19 bases lay in between. The CDR3 sequence: CASIHSRRVDNQPQHF. The CDR3, as DNA: TGTGCCAGTATCCACTCGCGGAGGGTTGACAATCAGCCCCAGCATTTT.

The table lists this clone with a few counts. The genes are TRBV4-3 and TRBJ1-2; 9 bases align to TRBD1. The CDR3 loop spans 15 amino acids. Germline trimming cut 0 bases from V and 7 bases from J; bases unmatched to any gene: 6. CDR1 and CDR2 from the germline V gene are LGHNA and YSLEER. CDR3 loop: CASSQDQGQGFGYTF. The CDR3 DNA reads as TGCGCCAGCAGCCAAGACCAGGGACAGGGATTTGGCTACACCTTC.